Sequencing of this T cell receptor beta chain was carried out in a study of blood T cell repertoires in COVID-19. In the authors' methods: Amplification from reference gene primers served as the basis for estimated nucleated cell counts. Sequencing used immunoSEQ multiplex PCR; TCRdb keeps in-frame clones, though not all of them. V, J and clone size are those of that table, while D and trimming were read from the DNA. The sample yields around 150,000 clones, 65% to 85% seen once. The CDR3 has 14 residues. The V end lost 4 bases, the J end lost 7 bases, and 14 bases lay between the germline ends. CDR1 is LGHDT and CDR2 is YNNKEL in the germline V gene (reference sequence).

The receptor was derived from a man in his forties who had recovered from COVID-19. This chain joins TRBV3-1 (or the pseudogene TRBV3-2) and TRBJ1-3, with a possible D match to TRBD1 (5 bases). Sequenced input: PBMCs or T cells enriched from blood (not recorded which). The CDR3 here is CASSLGGKGNTIYF. DNA for the CDR3: TGTGCCAGCAGCCTAGGAGGGAAGGGGAACACCATATATTTT.